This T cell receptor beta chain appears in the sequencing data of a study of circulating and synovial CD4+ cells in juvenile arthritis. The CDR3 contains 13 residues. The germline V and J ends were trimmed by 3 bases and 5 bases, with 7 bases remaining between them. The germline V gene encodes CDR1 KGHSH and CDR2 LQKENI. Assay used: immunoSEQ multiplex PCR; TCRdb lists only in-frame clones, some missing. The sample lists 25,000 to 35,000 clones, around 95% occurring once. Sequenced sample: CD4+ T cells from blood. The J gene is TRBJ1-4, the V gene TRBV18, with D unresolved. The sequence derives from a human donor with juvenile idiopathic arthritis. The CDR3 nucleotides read TGTGCCAGCTCACCTACTATGAATGAAAAACTGTTTTTT. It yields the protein CASSPTMNEKLFF.